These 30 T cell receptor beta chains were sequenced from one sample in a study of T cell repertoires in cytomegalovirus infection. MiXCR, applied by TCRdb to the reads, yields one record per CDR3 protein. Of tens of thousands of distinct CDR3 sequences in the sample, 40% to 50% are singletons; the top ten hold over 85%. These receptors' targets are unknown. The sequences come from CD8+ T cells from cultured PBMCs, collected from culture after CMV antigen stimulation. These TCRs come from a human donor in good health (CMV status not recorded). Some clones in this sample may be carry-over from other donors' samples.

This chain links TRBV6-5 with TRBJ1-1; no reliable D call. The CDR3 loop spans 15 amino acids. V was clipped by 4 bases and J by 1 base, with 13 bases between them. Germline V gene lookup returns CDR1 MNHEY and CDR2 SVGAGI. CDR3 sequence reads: CASSSEGSGNTEAFF. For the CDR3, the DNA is TGTGCCAGCAGTTCGGAGGGTTCTGGGAACACTGAAGCTTTCTTT.

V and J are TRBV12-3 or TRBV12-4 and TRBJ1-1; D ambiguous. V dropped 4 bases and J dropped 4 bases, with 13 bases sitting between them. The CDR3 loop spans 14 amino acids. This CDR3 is CASSWTASTTEAFF. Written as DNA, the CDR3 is TGTGCCAGCAGTTGGACCGCTAGTACCACTGAAGCTTTCTTT.

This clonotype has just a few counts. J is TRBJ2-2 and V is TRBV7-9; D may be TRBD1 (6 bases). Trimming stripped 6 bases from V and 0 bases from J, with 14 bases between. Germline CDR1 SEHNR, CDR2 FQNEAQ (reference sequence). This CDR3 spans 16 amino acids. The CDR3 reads CASRSRGQTNTGELFF. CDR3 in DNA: TGTGCCAGCAGGTCTCGGGGACAAACGAACACCGGGGAGCTGTTTTTT.

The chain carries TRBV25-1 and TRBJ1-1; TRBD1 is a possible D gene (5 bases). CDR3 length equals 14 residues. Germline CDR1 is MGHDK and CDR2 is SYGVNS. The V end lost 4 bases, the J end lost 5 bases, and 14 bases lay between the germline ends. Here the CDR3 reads CASSVGGRGTEAFF. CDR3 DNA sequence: TGTGCCAGCAGTGTTGGGGGTAGAGGGACTGAAGCTTTCTTT.

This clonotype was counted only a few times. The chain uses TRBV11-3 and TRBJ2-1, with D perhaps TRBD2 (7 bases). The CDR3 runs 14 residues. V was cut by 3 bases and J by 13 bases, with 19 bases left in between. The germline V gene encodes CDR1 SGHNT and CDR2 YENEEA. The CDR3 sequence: CASSLAGGGSLQFF. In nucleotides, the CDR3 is TGTGCCAGCAGCTTGGCTGGGGGCGGGAGTCTCCAGTTCTTC.

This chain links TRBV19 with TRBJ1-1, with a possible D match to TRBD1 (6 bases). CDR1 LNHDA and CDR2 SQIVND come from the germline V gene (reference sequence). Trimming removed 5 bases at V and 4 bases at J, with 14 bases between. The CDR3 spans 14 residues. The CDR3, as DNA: TGTGCCAGTAGTGGTAGGATCAGGGGCACTGAAGCTTTCTTT. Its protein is CASSGRIRGTEAFF.

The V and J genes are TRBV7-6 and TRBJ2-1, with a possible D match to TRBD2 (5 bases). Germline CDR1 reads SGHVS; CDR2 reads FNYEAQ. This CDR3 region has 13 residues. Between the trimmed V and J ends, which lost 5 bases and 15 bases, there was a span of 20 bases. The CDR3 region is CASSPPGSQSPFF. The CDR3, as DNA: TGTGCCAGCAGCCCACCGGGGTCCCAATCTCCGTTCTTC.

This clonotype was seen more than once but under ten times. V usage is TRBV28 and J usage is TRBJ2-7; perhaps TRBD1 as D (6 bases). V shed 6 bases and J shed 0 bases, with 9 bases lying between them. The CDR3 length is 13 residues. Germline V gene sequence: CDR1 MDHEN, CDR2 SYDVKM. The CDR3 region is CASRNRASYEQYF. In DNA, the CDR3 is TGTGCCAGCAGAAACAGGGCCTCCTACGAGCAGTACTTC.

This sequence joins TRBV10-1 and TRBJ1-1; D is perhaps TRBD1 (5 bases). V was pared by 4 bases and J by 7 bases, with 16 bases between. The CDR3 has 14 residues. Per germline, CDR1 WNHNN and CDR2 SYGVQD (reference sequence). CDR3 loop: CASSGTRVGDEAFF. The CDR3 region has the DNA TGCGCCAGCAGTGGGACACGGGTAGGTGATGAAGCTTTCTTT.

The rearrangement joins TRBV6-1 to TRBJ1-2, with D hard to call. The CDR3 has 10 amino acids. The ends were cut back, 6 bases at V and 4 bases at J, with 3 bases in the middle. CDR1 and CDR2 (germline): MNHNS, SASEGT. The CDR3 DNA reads TGTGCCAGCAGGATCTATGGCTACACCTTC. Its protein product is CASRIYGYTF.

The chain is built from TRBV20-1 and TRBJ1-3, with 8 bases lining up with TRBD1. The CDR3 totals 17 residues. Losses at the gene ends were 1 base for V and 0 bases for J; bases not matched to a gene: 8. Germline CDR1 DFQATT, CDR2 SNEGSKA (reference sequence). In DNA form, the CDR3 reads TGCAGTGCTAGAGTGTTACAGGGGGAAATCTCTGGAAACACCATATATTTT. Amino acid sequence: CSARVLQGEISGNTIYF.

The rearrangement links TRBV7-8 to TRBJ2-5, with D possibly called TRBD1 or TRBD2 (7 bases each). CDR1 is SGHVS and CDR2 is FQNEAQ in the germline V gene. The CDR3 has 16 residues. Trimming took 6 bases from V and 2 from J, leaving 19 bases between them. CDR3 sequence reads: CASSSGGGYNQETQYF. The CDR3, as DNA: TGTGCCAGCAGTTCAGGGGGGGGCTATAATCAAGAGACCCAGTACTTC.

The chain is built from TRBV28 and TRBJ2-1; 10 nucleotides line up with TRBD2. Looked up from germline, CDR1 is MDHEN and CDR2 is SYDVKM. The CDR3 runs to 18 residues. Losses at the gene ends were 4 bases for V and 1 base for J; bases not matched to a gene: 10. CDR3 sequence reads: CASSSPRGLAASYNEQFF. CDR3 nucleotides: TGTGCCAGCAGTTCCCCACGAGGACTAGCGGCTTCCTACAATGAGCAGTTCTTC.

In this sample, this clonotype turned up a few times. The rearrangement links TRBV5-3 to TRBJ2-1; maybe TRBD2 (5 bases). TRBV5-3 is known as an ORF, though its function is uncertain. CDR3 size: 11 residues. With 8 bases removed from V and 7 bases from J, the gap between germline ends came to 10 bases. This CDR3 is CASSPGNEQFF. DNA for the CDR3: TGTGCCAGCAGCCCGGGGAATGAGCAGTTCTTC.

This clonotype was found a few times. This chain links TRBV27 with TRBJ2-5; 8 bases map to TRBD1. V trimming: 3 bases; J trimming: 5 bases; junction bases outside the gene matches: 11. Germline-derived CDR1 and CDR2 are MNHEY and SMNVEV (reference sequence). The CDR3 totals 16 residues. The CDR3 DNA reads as TGTGCCAGCAGTTTGAGAGCCAGGGGGCCGGTGGAGACCCAGTACTTC. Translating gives CASSLRARGPVETQYF.

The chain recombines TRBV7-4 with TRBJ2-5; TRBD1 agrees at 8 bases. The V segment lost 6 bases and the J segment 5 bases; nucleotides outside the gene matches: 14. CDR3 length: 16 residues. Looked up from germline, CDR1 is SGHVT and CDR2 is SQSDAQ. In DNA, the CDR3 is TGTGCCAGCAGACGACAGGGGTCTCTTCATAGGGAGACCCAGTACTTC. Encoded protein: CASRRQGSLHRETQYF.

The chain's CDR3 is CASSLGGQGVYNEQFF. CDR3 DNA: TGTGCCAGCAGCTTAGGAGGACAGGGGGTCTACAATGAGCAGTTCTTC. The V gene is TRBV7-4, the J gene TRBJ2-1; 10 bases match TRBD1. With V trimmed by 1 base and J by 3 bases, 3 bases remained unmatched. Germline assignment: CDR1 SGHVT and CDR2 SQSDAQ. There are 16 residues in the CDR3.

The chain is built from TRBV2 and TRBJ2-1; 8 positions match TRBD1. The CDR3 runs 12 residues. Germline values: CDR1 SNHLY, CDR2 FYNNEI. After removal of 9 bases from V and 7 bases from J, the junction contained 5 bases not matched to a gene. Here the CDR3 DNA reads TGTGCCAGTGACAGGGGAAGGAATGAGCAGTTCTTC. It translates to CASDRGRNEQFF.

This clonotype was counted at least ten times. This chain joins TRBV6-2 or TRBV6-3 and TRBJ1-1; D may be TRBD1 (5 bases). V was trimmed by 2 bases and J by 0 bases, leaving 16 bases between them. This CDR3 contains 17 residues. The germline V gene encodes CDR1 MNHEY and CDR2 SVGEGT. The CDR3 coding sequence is TGTGCCAGCAGTTACCTCGTAGTAGGACAAATGAACACTGAAGCTTTCTTT. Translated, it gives CASSYLVVGQMNTEAFF.

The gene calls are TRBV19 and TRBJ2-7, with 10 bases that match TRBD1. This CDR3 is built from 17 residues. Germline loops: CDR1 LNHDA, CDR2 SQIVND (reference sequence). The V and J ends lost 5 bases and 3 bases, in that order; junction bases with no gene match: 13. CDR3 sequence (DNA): TGTGCCAGTAGTGGGACAGGGGACGGCCGCCACTACTACGAGCAGTACTTC. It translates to CASSGTGDGRHYYEQYF.

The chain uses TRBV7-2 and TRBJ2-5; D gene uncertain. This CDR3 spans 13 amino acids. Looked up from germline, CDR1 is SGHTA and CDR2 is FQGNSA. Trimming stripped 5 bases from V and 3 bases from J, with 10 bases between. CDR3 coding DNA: TGTGCCAGCAGCCTAAACAGAAAAGAGACCCAGTACTTC. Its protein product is CASSLNRKETQYF.

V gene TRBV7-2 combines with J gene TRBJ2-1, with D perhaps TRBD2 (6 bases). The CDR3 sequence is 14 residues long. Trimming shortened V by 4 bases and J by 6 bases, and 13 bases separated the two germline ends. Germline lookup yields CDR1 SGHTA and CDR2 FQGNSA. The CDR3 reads CASSSAGSPNEQFF. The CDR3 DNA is TGTGCCAGCAGCTCTGCCGGGAGTCCCAATGAGCAGTTCTTC.

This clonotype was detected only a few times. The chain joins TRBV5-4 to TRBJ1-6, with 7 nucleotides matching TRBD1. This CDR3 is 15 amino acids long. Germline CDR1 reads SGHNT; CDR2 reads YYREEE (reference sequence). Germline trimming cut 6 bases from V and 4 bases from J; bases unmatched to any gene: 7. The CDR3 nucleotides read TGTGCCAGCAAAGAGGGACAGACGTATAATTCACCCCTCCACTTT. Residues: CASKEGQTYNSPLHF. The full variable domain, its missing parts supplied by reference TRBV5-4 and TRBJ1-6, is ETGVTQSPTHLIKTRGQQVTLRCSSQSGHNTVSWYQQALGQGPQFIFQYYREEENGRGNFPPRFSGLQFPNYSSELNVNALELDDSALYLCASKEGQTYNSPLHFGNGTRLTVT.

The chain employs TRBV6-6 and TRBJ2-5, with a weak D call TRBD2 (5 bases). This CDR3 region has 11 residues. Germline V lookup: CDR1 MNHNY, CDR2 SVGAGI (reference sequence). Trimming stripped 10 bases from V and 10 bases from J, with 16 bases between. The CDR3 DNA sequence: TGTGCCACCCGGTCTACCGGGGACCAGTACTTC. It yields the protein CATRSTGDQYF.

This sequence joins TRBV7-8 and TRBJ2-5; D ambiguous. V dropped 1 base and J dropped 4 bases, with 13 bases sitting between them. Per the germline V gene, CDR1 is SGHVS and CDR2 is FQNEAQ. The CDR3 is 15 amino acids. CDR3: CASSLVTRSGETQYF. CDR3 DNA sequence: TGTGCCAGCAGCTTAGTGACTCGCTCTGGAGAGACCCAGTACTTC.

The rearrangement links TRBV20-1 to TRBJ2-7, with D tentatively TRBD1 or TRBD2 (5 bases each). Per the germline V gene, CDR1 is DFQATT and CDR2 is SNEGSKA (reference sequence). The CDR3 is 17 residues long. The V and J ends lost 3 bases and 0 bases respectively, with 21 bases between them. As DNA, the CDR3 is TGCAGTGCTAGGGGATGGGTTGGGGGTATTAGCTCCTACGAGCAGTACTTC. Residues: CSARGWVGGISSYEQYF.

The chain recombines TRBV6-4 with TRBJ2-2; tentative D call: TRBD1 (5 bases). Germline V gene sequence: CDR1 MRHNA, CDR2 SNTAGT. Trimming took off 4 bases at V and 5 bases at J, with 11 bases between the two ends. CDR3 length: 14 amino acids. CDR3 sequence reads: CASSGGSTTGELFF. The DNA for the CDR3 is TGTGCCAGCAGTGGGGGCAGCACAACCGGGGAGCTGTTTTTT.

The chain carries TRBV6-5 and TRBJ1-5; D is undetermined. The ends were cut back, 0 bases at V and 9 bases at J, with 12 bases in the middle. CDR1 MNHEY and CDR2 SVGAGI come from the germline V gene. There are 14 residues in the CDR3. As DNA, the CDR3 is TGTGCCAGCAGTTACTCGCTTGGCCGTCTGCCCCAGCATTTT. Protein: CASSYSLGRLPQHF.

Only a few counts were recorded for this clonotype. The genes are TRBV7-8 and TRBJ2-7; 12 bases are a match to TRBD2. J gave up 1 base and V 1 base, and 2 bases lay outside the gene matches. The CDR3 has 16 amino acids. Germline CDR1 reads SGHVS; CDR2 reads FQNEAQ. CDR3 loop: CASSLGLAGASYEQYF. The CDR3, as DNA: TGTGCCAGCAGCTTAGGACTAGCGGGAGCATCCTACGAGCAGTACTTC.

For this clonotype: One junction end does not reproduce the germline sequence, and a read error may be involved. As DNA, the CDR3 is TGTGCTAGCAGCCACTTTGTGGGAGAGGGGACCGGGGATCTGTTTTTT. This gives the protein CASSHFVGEGTGDLFF. The V call is TRBV7-7, the J call TRBJ2-2; D may match TRBD1 or TRBD2 (5 bases each). This CDR3 is 16 amino acids long. Germline V CDR1 and CDR2: SSHAT, FNYEAQ (reference sequence). Full variable domain (rest looked up from reference TRBV7-7 and TRBJ2-2): GAGVSQSPRYKVTKRGQDVTLRCDPISSHATLYWYQQALGQGPEFLTYFNYEAQPDKSGLPSDRFSAERPEGSISTLTIQRTEQRDSAMYRCASSHFVGEGTGDLFFGEGSRLTVL.